Sequencing of this T cell receptor (beta chain) was carried out in a study of blood T cell repertoires in COVID-19. Measured with immunoSEQ multiplex PCR; TCRdb has only the in-frame clones, and not every one. The sample lists roughly 250,000 clones; more than 75% were seen once. As to this clone: The same CDR3 also results from other DNA sequences found in this sample.

The specimen sequenced was PBMCs or T cells enriched from blood (not recorded which). The clonotype was recovered from a woman between 50 and 59 years old who had recovered from COVID-19.

Written as DNA, the CDR3 is TGTGCCAGCAGCTTGGGCCTAGCGGGGGGTCAAGAGACCCAGTACTTC. Protein product: CASSLGLAGGQETQYF. This chain links TRBV7-2 with TRBJ2-5; 11 bases align to TRBD2. CDR3 length: 16 amino acids. CDR1 and CDR2 (germline): SGHTA, FQGNSA. V gave up 3 bases and J gave up 2 bases; unmatched junction bases: 5.